Listed here are 22 T cell receptor beta chains from one sample, sequenced in a study of T cell repertoires in cytomegalovirus infection. TCRdb independently ran MiXCR on the reads; one entry per CDR3 protein. The sample has hundreds of thousands of distinct CDR3 sequences, about 24% seen once. The specimen was CD8+ T cells from PBMCs. Every receptor here comes from a human donor in good health (CMV status not recorded). Some clones in this sample may be carry-over from other donors' samples.

This clonotype came up many times. The chain links TRBV7-9 to TRBJ1-2; 10 bases agree with TRBD1. The V segment lost 4 bases and the J segment 8 bases; nucleotides outside the gene matches: 7. This CDR3 has 14 amino acids. Germline CDR1 reads SEHNR; CDR2 reads FQNEAQ (reference sequence). The chain's CDR3 is CASSSGTGDRGYTF. CDR3 sequence (DNA): TGTGCCAGCAGCTCAGGGACAGGGGACAGGGGCTACACCTTC.

The chain combines TRBV23-1 with TRBJ2-1; D uncertain. TRBV23-1 is treated as an ORF (open reading frame) with a function not yet certain. The CDR3 runs 12 residues. V was shortened by 7 bases and J by 15 bases, with 19 bases between the two germline ends. In DNA form, the CDR3 reads TGCGCCAGCACCTTACGCACCAGGATGTGGTTCTTC. This codes for CASTLRTRMWFF.

The chain combines TRBV6-6 with TRBJ2-1, with 8 positions matching TRBD1. CDR1 is MNHNY, CDR2 SVGAGI, per germline (reference sequence). V lost 4 bases to trimming and J lost 1 base; unmatched junction nucleotides: 6. CDR3 length: 16 residues. The chain's CDR3 is CASSLFNRGSYNEQFF. CDR3 sequence (DNA): TGTGCCAGCAGTTTATTCAACAGGGGGTCCTACAATGAGCAGTTCTTC.

V and J are TRBV5-6 and TRBJ2-1, with D tentatively TRBD1 (6 bases). Germline V gene data show CDR1 as SGHDT and CDR2 as YYEEEE. CDR3 length: 15 amino acids. The V and J ends lost 1 base and 1 base respectively, with 9 bases between them. The CDR3 nucleotides read TGTGCCAGCAGCTTGAGCCAGGGGTCCTACAATGAGCAGTTCTTC. Protein product: CASSLSQGSYNEQFF. Full variable domain (outside the CDR3, taken from reference TRBV5-6 and TRBJ2-1): DAGVTQSPTHLIKTRGQQVTLRCSPKSGHDTVSWYQQALGQGPQFIFQYYEEEERQRGNFPDRFSGHQFPNYSSELNVNALLLGDSALYLCASSLSQGSYNEQFFGPGTRLTVL.

This clonotype was seen repeatedly, ten times or more. This chain connects TRBV7-2 to TRBJ1-1, with TRBD1 matching 7 bases. The germline V gene encodes CDR1 SGHTA and CDR2 FQGNSA. V dropped 7 bases and J dropped 3; count of bases not matched to a gene: 2. The CDR3 covers 12 residues. The CDR3 nucleotides read TGTGCCAGCACCAGGGGGTACACTGAAGCTTTCTTT. This gives the protein CASTRGYTEAFF.

The genes are TRBV5-1 and TRBJ2-4, with D hard to call. This CDR3 comprises 16 residues. Germline CDR1 reads SGHRS; CDR2 reads YFSETQ. V dropped 0 bases and J dropped 1 base, with 11 bases sitting between them. The CDR3 spells CASSLAGPGAKNIQYF. CDR3 in DNA: TGCGCCAGCAGCTTGGCTGGGCCTGGGGCCAAAAACATTCAGTACTTC.

The sample holds a few counts of this clonotype. The chain joins TRBV6-2 or TRBV6-3 to TRBJ2-7; the match to TRBD1 covers 9 bases. Per germline, CDR1 MNHEY and CDR2 SVGEGT. CDR3 size: 17 residues. Losses at the gene ends were 6 bases for V and 2 bases for J; bases not matched to a gene: 14. The CDR3 DNA sequence: TGTGCCAGCAGCTACAACCGGGACAGGGAATTCCCCTACGAGCAGTACGTC. It specifies CASSYNRDREFPYEQYV.

This clonotype was seen a handful of times. DNA for the CDR3: TGTGCCAGCAGTTTAGGGCAGACAGGGGGGCCCTACAATGAGCAGTTCTTC. Translation: CASSLGQTGGPYNEQFF. This rearrangement joins TRBV28 to TRBJ2-1; 9 nucleotides agree with TRBD1. CDR1 and CDR2 (germline): MDHEN, SYDVKM. The CDR3 is 17 residues long. V trimming: 2 bases; J trimming: 2 bases; junction bases outside the gene matches: 7.

The chain recombines TRBV20-1 with TRBJ2-4, with D perhaps TRBD1 or TRBD2 (5 bases each). The germline V gene has CDR1 DFQATT and CDR2 SNEGSKA (reference sequence). This CDR3 is 20 amino acids long. V was pared by 7 bases and J by 0 bases, with 31 bases between. The CDR3 DNA is TGCAGTGGAACCCCTCCGACGGAACGATGGGGGACGGTAGCCAAAAACATTCAGTACTTC. As protein: CSGTPPTERWGTVAKNIQYF.

This clonotype was counted only a few times. The genes are TRBV28 and TRBJ1-5, with a tentative D call TRBD1 (6 bases). Trimming removed 1 base from V and 4 bases from J, with 17 bases in between. The CDR3 length is 17 residues. Germline V gene data show CDR1 as MDHEN and CDR2 as SYDVKM. The CDR3 nucleotides are TGTGCCAGCAGTTTATCCCACAGGGAGAGAAGGAATCAGCCCCAGCATTTT. Amino acid sequence: CASSLSHRERRNQPQHF.

The V call is TRBV6-2 or TRBV6-3, the J call TRBJ2-2, with D hard to call. The CDR3 is 12 amino acids. With 0 bases removed from V and 9 bases from J, the gap between germline ends came to 5 bases. Germline CDR1 MNHEY, CDR2 SVGEGT. The CDR3 reads CASSYSVWELFF. The CDR3 DNA reads as TGTGCCAGCAGTTACTCGGTCTGGGAGCTGTTTTTT.

The chain uses TRBV28 and TRBJ1-5; 11 bases line up with TRBD1. CDR3 size: 17 residues. The germline gives CDR1 MDHEN, CDR2 SYDVKM. V lost 2 bases and J lost 3; bases outside the gene matches: 6. CDR3 loop: CASSLGTGGMYNQPQHF. CDR3 nucleotides: TGTGCCAGCAGTTTAGGGACAGGGGGTATGTACAATCAGCCCCAGCATTTT.

This chain uses TRBV6-1 with TRBJ2-7; D not certain. The CDR3 is made up of 14 amino acids. V was trimmed by 2 bases and J by 0 bases, leaving 8 bases between them. Germline CDR1 and CDR2: MNHNS and SASEGT. The CDR3 coding sequence is TGTGCCAGCAGTGAAAAACGGTACTCCTACGAGCAGTACTTC. Protein sequence: CASSEKRYSYEQYF.

The sample holds a few counts of this clonotype. This chain links TRBV7-6 with TRBJ2-5, with D unclear. The CDR3 consists of 15 residues. The ends were cut back, 3 bases at V and 1 base at J, with 12 bases in the middle. Germline V gene data show CDR1 as SGHVS and CDR2 as FNYEAQ. The CDR3 here is CASSFLPLSQETQYF. The CDR3 DNA reads as TGTGCCAGCAGCTTTCTACCCCTTTCCCAAGAGACCCAGTACTTC.

This clonotype has only a few counts. The chain links TRBV29-1 to TRBJ2-2; 7 bases match TRBD2. Germline V lookup: CDR1 SQVTM, CDR2 ANQGSEA. CDR3 length: 15 residues. Losses at the gene ends were 6 bases for V and 2 bases for J; bases not matched to a gene: 9. This CDR3 is CSVQWGGFNTGELFF. The CDR3 DNA sequence: TGCAGCGTCCAATGGGGGGGTTTTAACACCGGGGAGCTGTTTTTT.

The chain carries TRBV18 and TRBJ2-1, with D perhaps given as TRBD1 or TRBD2 (5 bases each). The CDR3 extends over 12 amino acids. Trimming cost V 6 bases and J 10 bases, with 13 bases left between them. Per germline, CDR1 KGHSH and CDR2 LQKENI. The CDR3: CASSRGPTEQFF. The CDR3 coding sequence is TGTGCCAGCTCTCGGGGCCCAACGGAGCAGTTCTTC.

The sample holds a few counts of this clonotype. The chain combines TRBV14 with TRBJ2-1; 9 bases are shared with TRBD1. This CDR3 is built from 17 residues. V dropped 0 bases and J dropped 4; count of bases not matched to a gene: 7. The germline V gene has CDR1 SGHDN and CDR2 FVKESK. For the CDR3, the DNA is TGTGCCAGCAGCCAAGATAGGGGGACAGGGCTGTACAATGAGCAGTTCTTC. Protein product: CASSQDRGTGLYNEQFF.

The V call is TRBV2, the J call TRBJ2-3; 11 bases align to TRBD2. The CDR3 has 16 residues. From germline, CDR1 is SNHLY and CDR2 FYNNEI. With V trimmed by 6 bases and J by 3 bases, 8 bases remained unmatched. The CDR3 DNA reads as TGTGCCAGCAGCGAACTTAGCGGGGGGGCAACAGATACGCAGTATTTT. Translating it yields CASSELSGGATDTQYF. The complete variable domain, with remaining parts taken from reference TRBV2 and TRBJ2-3, reads EPEVTQTPSHQVTQMGQEVILRCVPISNHLYFYWYRQILGQKVEFLVSFYNNEISEKSEIFDDQFSVERPDGSNFTLKIRSTKLEDSAMYFCASSELSGGATDTQYFGPGTRLTVL.

This clonotype has more than one count but fewer than ten. The rearrangement joins TRBV5-5 to TRBJ2-1; D gene ambiguous. Looked up from germline, CDR1 is SGHKS and CDR2 is YYEKEE (reference sequence). Trimming cost V 10 bases and J 3 bases, with 20 bases left between them. The CDR3 sequence is 15 residues long. The CDR3 DNA is TGTGCCTCCTCTATTGACTGGAGTAACTACAATGAGCAGTTCTTC. Translation gives CASSIDWSNYNEQFF.

This clonotype was observed at least ten times. The chain recombines TRBV7-6 with TRBJ1-5; 9 positions match TRBD1. From germline, CDR1 is SGHVS and CDR2 FNYEAQ. The trim removed 4 bases at V and 5 bases at J, leaving 3 bases unmatched. There are 14 residues in the CDR3. CDR3: CASSSTGGDQPQHF. For the CDR3, the DNA is TGTGCCAGCAGCTCCACAGGGGGCGATCAGCCCCAGCATTTT.

A remark on this clonotype: One end of the junction fails to match germline, which may point to a read error. Here the CDR3 DNA reads TGTGCCAACAGTTACGCTCAAGGTAATGAGCAGTTCTTC. The encoded protein is CANSYAQGNEQFF. The chain employs TRBV6-2 or TRBV6-3 and TRBJ2-1, with D unresolved. This CDR3 has 13 amino acids. CDR1 and CDR2 (germline): MNHEY, SVGEGT.

This chain uses TRBV5-6 with TRBJ1-1; 11 bases match TRBD1. The CDR3 sequence is 13 residues long. Germline CDR1 is SGHDT and CDR2 is YYEEEE. V trimming: 6 bases; J trimming: 10 bases; junction bases outside the gene matches: 8. Here the CDR3 DNA reads TGTGCCAGCACCCCGGGACAGGGGGTTGGAGCTTTCTTT. This codes for CASTPGQGVGAFF.